The 15 T cell receptor beta chains presented below share a single source sample, sequenced in a study of blood T cell repertoires in COVID-19. TCRdb keeps only in-frame clones here, not all; method: immunoSEQ multiplex PCR. The sample lists more than 80,000 clones; roughly four fifths were seen once. Sequenced input: peripheral blood. The receptors here all came from a man between 50 and 59 years old with active or convalescent COVID-19.

This sequence joins TRBV5-1 and TRBJ2-1; 16 nucleotides line up with TRBD2. J was trimmed by 8 bases and V by 4 bases; bases with no gene match: 6. CDR1 SGHRS and CDR2 YFSETQ come from the germline V gene. CDR3 size: 16 residues. The CDR3 nucleotides read TGCGCCAGCAGCCCCGGGACTAGCGGGGGGGACCATGAGCAGTTCTTC. Encoded protein: CASSPGTSGGDHEQFF.

This rearrangement joins TRBV28 to TRBJ1-6, with TRBD1 matching 9 bases. The J segment lost 7 bases and the V segment lost 3 bases, leaving 1 base of the junction unmatched. Germline V gene lookup returns CDR1 MDHEN and CDR2 SYDVKM. The CDR3 is 14 residues long. The CDR3 here is CASSLGQGNSPLHF. The CDR3 DNA is TGTGCCAGCAGTTTGGGACAGGGAAATTCACCCCTCCACTTT.

The V call is TRBV19, the J call TRBJ2-5, with 8 bases fitting TRBD1. Germline trimming cut 3 bases from V and 4 bases from J; bases unmatched to any gene: 10. The length of the CDR3 is 16 residues. CDR1 is LNHDA and CDR2 is SQIVND in the germline V gene (reference sequence). CDR3 coding DNA: TGTGCCAGTAGTATTCCTCTCTCGACAGGGGCAGAGACCCAGTACTTC. As protein: CASSIPLSTGAETQYF.

The rearrangement joins TRBV6-6 to TRBJ2-7; D perhaps matches TRBD2 (6 bases). The germline CDR1 and CDR2 sequences are MNHNY and SVGAGI (reference sequence). The germline V and J ends were trimmed by 8 bases and 2 bases, with 13 bases remaining between them. The CDR3 is 13 amino acids. The CDR3 bases are TGTGCCAGCGCCCCCGGGGGTACCTACGAGCAGTACTTC. This translates into CASAPGGTYEQYF.

The chain employs TRBV5-1 and TRBJ2-5; possible D gene TRBD1, 5 bases. This CDR3 spans 14 amino acids. Germline V gives CDR1 SGHRS, CDR2 YFSETQ. Trimming pared 0 bases from V and 4 bases from J, leaving 10 bases between. Written as DNA, the CDR3 is TGCGCCAGCAGCTTGGGAACAGGTGTAGAGACCCAGTACTTC. Translation: CASSLGTGVETQYF.

This chain links TRBV5-4 with TRBJ1-2; possible D gene TRBD1, 6 bases. Trimming removed 1 base from V and 7 bases from J, with 11 bases in between. The CDR3 covers 13 residues. CDR1 is SGHNT and CDR2 is YYREEE in the germline V gene (reference sequence). CDR3 in amino acids: CASSLQGMSGYTF. The CDR3 DNA sequence: TGTGCCAGCAGCTTGCAGGGGATGAGTGGCTACACCTTC. Complete variable domain (other parts from reference TRBV5-4 and TRBJ1-2): ETGVTQSPTHLIKTRGQQVTLRCSSQSGHNTVSWYQQALGQGPQFIFQYYREEENGRGNFPPRFSGLQFPNYSSELNVNALELDDSALYLCASSLQGMSGYTFGSGTRLTVV.

The V gene is TRBV29-1, the J gene TRBJ1-4; 11 bases agree with TRBD1. Germline V lookup: CDR1 SQVTM, CDR2 ANQGSEA. The CDR3 spans 15 residues. V gave up 0 bases and J gave up 7 bases; unmatched junction bases: 4. The CDR3 nucleotides read TGCAGCGTTGAAGATCTGGGACAGGGGGGTGAAAAACTGTTTTTT. This codes for CSVEDLGQGGEKLFF.

This chain connects TRBV10-3 to TRBJ2-5; 16 bases map to TRBD2. The CDR3 is made up of 18 amino acids. J gave up 2 bases and V 0 bases, and 3 bases lay outside the gene matches. Per the germline V gene, CDR1 is ENHRY and CDR2 is SYGVKD. The CDR3 here is CAISESGLAGGLQETQYF. The CDR3 DNA reads as TGTGCCATCAGTGAGTCGGGACTAGCGGGGGGGCTGCAAGAGACCCAGTACTTC.

The chain carries TRBV7-9 and TRBJ1-2; TRBD1 might be the D (6 bases). The length of the CDR3 is 11 residues. The V end lost 8 bases, the J end lost 8 bases, and 12 bases lay between the germline ends. Germline CDR1 reads SEHNR; CDR2 reads FQNEAQ (reference sequence). CDR3 sequence reads: CASEGGSGYTF. As DNA, the CDR3 is TGTGCCAGCGAGGGGGGGAGCGGCTACACCTTC. Variable domain in full (rest from reference TRBV7-9 and TRBJ1-2): DTGVSQNPRHKITKRGQNVTFRCDPISEHNRLYWYRQTLGQGPEFLTYFQNEAQLEKSRLLSDRFSAERPKGSFSTLEIQRTEQGDSAMYLCASEGGSGYTFGSGTRLTVV.

This chain connects TRBV11-2 to TRBJ2-7, with 9 bases lining up with TRBD1. The CDR3 is made up of 17 amino acids. Trimming removed 5 bases from V and 2 bases from J; junction bases left unmatched: 13. Germline CDR1 is SGHAT and CDR2 is FQNNGV. The CDR3 is CASSQVATGGLAYEQYF. The CDR3 nucleotides read TGTGCCAGCAGCCAAGTGGCAACAGGGGGCCTCGCCTACGAGCAGTACTTC.

This clone was observed a few times. This sequence joins TRBV11-2 and TRBJ2-3, with 10 bases matching TRBD1. The CDR3 sequence is 14 residues long. Germline V gene lookup returns CDR1 SGHAT and CDR2 FQNNGV. With V trimmed by 5 bases and J by 4 bases, 3 bases remained unmatched. For the CDR3, the DNA is TGTGCCAGCAGCCAGGGACAGGGGCCAGATACGCAGTATTTT. Amino acids: CASSQGQGPDTQYF.

The genes are TRBV7-2 and TRBJ2-1; the match to TRBD1 covers 10 bases. This CDR3 is built from 14 residues. Germline V gene sequence: CDR1 SGHTA, CDR2 FQGNSA. After removal of 3 bases from V and 7 bases from J, the junction contained 3 bases not matched to a gene. The CDR3 bases are TGTGCCAGCAGCTTTGGGACAGGGGTTAATGAGCAGTTCTTC. This codes for CASSFGTGVNEQFF. The variable domain in full, completed from reference TRBV7-2 and TRBJ2-1, reads GAGVSQSPSNKVTEKGKDVELRCDPISGHTALYWYRQSLGQGLEFLIYFQGNSAPDKSGLPSDRFSAERTGGSVSTLTIQRTQQEDSAVYLCASSFGTGVNEQFFGPGTRLTVL.

This chain joins TRBV5-1 and TRBJ2-5; possibly TRBD1 for D (5 bases). This CDR3 region has 16 residues. Germline CDR1 and CDR2: SGHRS and YFSETQ. The V gene lost 4 bases and the J gene lost 3 bases, with 19 bases spanning the gap. CDR3 nucleotide sequence: TGCGCCAGCAGCCTGGGGCAGGGCCCCCCGGAAGAGACCCAGTACTTC. This codes for CASSLGQGPPEETQYF.

The chain links TRBV10-3 to TRBJ1-5, with D tentatively TRBD1 (6 bases). V lost 8 bases to trimming and J lost 5 bases, with 13 bases between them. The CDR3 runs to 13 residues. Germline assignment: CDR1 ENHRY and CDR2 SYGVKD. CDR3 nucleotide sequence: TGTGCCATCCAACCCGAGGGGGATCAGCCCCAGCATTTT. Its protein is CAIQPEGDQPQHF.

This chain connects TRBV7-2 to TRBJ2-7; D is possibly TRBD1 (5 bases). The CDR3 length is 13 residues. Germline CDR1 SGHTA, CDR2 FQGNSA. V was cut by 5 bases and J by 2 bases, with 10 bases left in between. The CDR3 nucleotides are TGTGCCAGCAGCCCGCCAGGGACCTACGAGCAGTACTTC. It is translated as CASSPPGTYEQYF. Filled out from reference TRBV7-2 and TRBJ2-7, the complete variable domain reads GAGVSQSPSNKVTEKGKDVELRCDPISGHTALYWYRQSLGQGLEFLIYFQGNSAPDKSGLPSDRFSAERTGGSVSTLTIQRTQQEDSAVYLCASSPPGTYEQYFGPGTRLTVT.